This is a list of T cell receptor beta chains from one sample in a study of CD8+ T cells in alopecia areata. Assay used: immunoSEQ multiplex PCR; TCRdb lists only in-frame clones, some missing. The table lists roughly 170,000 clones, roughly three fifths of them singletons. This material consisted of CD8+ T cells sorted from blood, taken at week 24, from a patient treated with tofacitinib. All receptors come from a human donor with alopecia areata. CDR3s leave out the opening cysteine and the closing phenylalanine or tryptophan. Fields, in order: J gene, V gene, CDR3 protein.

>TRBJ2-7|TRBV7-9
ASSSSRTATYEQY
>TRBJ2-6|TRBV9
ASSVHREGSGANVLT
>TRBJ1-2|TRBV6-1
ASGERGTSDT
>TRBJ2-1|TRBV5-1
ASSLGRNEQF
>TRBJ2-7|TRBV7-9
ASTHAAQTGSYEQY
>TRBJ2-1|TRBV5-6
ASSPWTGEAYNEQF
>TRBJ1-6|TRBV25-1
ASSESFGNSPLH
>TRBJ2-5|TRBV7-8
ASSSGQSKETQY
>TRBJ2-1|TRBV19
ASSIGTAAYNEQF
>TRBJ2-1|TRBV7-2
ASSPIGRPEQF
>TRBJ1-2|TRBV2
ASSYDSDSYGYT
>TRBJ2-7|TRBV30
AWTGDSYEQY
>TRBJ1-1|TRBV5-6
ASSLMGLEAF
>TRBJ2-7|TRBV7-9
ASREEGPYEQY
>TRBJ2-2|TRBV2
ATGTPNTGELF
>TRBJ2-2|TRBV9
ASSARAGQYLRELF
>TRBJ2-5|TRBV15
ATSRDYRTPQETQY
>TRBJ2-1|TRBV29-1
SVEEETSRLF
>TRBJ1-6|TRBV2
ASSDTGANSPLH
>TRBJ2-3|TRBV11-2
ASSVLGRTDTQY
>TRBJ1-1|TRBV25-1
ASSEARTVNTEAF
>TRBJ2-7|TRBV10-3
AISGGTSGDYEQY
>TRBJ2-5|TRBV5-6
ASSGGLAGQETQY
>TRBJ1-5|TRBV10-2
ASSDYREDSNQPQH
>TRBJ2-7|TRBV15
ATSRDRGRAYEQY
>TRBJ2-1|TRBV29-1
SVDEQF
>TRBJ2-5|TRBV5-1
ASSYGETQY
>TRBJ2-1|TRBV7-2
ASSLVYEQF
>TRBJ1-6|TRBV5-1
ASSQPGPDNSPLH
>TRBJ2-2|TRBV19
ASFDRISANTGELF
>TRBJ2-7|TRBV18
ASFPGGRNYEQY
>TRBJ1-5|TRBV30
AWSVSQYSNQPQH
>TRBJ1-2|TRBV6-5
ASSYSWGFWGYT
>TRBJ2-7|TRBV30
AWSGIDYEQY
>TRBJ2-1|TRBV6-5
ASRRGGGDNEQF
>TRBJ1-3|TRBV27
ASSDSLPGNTIY
>TRBJ2-2|TRBV6-1
ASRLFTGSRELF
>TRBJ1-1|TRBV23-1
ASPLGGSTEAF
>TRBJ1-1|TRBV7-8
ASSLEGLPDTEAF
>TRBJ2-3|TRBV7-9
ASSWRRGTDTQY
>TRBJ2-2|TRBV2
ASIEGTGELF
>TRBJ2-1|TRBV6-5
ASSSDRGYGEQF
>TRBJ2-2|TRBV11-2
ASSLHGNTGELF
>TRBJ2-5|TRBV5-1
ASSHKVGEETQY
>TRBJ2-7|TRBV5-1
ASSQGIGNEQY
>TRBJ2-5|TRBV5-1
ATQGSGETQY
>TRBJ1-1|TRBV13
ASSLGISKGWGEAF
>TRBJ1-5|TRBV30
AWSVGSGNQPQH
>TRBJ1-2|TRBV27
ASGQLNYGYT
>TRBJ2-7|TRBV12-5
ASGSTLERY
>TRBJ2-7|TRBV7-8
ASSQEGPGASYEQY
>TRBJ1-1|TRBV4-1
ASSQEITEAF
>TRBJ1-2|TRBV2
ASRLREETFGPYGYT